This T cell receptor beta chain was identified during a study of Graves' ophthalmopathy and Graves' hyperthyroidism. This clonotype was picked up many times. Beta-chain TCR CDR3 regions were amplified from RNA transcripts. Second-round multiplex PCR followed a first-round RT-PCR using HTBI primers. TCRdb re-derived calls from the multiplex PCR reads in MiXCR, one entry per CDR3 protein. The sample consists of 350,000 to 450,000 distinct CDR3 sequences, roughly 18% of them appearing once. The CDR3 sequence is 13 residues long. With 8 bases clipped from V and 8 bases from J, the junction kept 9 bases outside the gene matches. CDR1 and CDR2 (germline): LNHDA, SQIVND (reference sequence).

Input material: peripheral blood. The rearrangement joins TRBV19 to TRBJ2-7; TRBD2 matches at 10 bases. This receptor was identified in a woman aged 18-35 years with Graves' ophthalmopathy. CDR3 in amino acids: CASGAGGPSKQYF. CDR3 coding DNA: TGTGCCAGTGGAGCGGGAGGGCCCTCTAAGCAGTACTTC.